The 3 T cell receptor beta chains listed next were all sequenced from one sample in a study of human T cells and chemical hapten exposure. Specified time point: pre-sensitization, week 0. Treatment reported: therapeutic diphenylcyclopropenone sensitization with weekly scalp DPC. TCRdb independently ran MiXCR on the RACE reads; one entry per CDR3 protein. The sample has tens of thousands of distinct CDR3 sequences, 9.9% seen once. The sequencing used whole blood, collected in connection with sensitization to the hapten diphenylcyclopropenone (DPC). These receptors originate from a man in his forties with alopecia areata. Some clones in this sample may be carry-over from other donors' samples.

This clonotype showed up just a few times. The chain combines TRBV28 with TRBJ2-3, with 7 bases that match TRBD1. The V gene's germline CDR1 is MDHEN and CDR2 SYDVKM. This CDR3 spans 15 amino acids. The V gene end was trimmed by 3 bases and the J gene end by 6 bases; junction bases not matched to a gene: 9. The CDR3 DNA is TGTGCCAGCAGTTTGCCAGGGGGTATGTCGGATACGCAGTATTTT. It encodes CASSLPGGMSDTQYF.

This clonotype was observed a few times. This chain connects TRBV7-2 to TRBJ2-4; 8 bases line up with TRBD2. CDR1 is SGHTA, CDR2 FQGNSA, per germline. The CDR3 has 14 amino acids. Trimming cost V 4 bases and J 6 bases; bases outside gene matches: 5. The CDR3 sequence: CASSSGTRTNIQYF. In DNA form, the CDR3 reads TGTGCCAGCAGCTCTGGGACTAGGACAAACATTCAGTACTTC.

The table lists this clonotype with many counts. The J gene is TRBJ2-5, the V gene TRBV10-3; TRBD1 is a possible D gene (5 bases). Looked up from germline, CDR1 is ENHRY and CDR2 is SYGVKD. The V end lost 1 base, the J end lost 0 bases, and 6 bases lay between the germline ends. The CDR3 has 14 residues. In DNA, the CDR3 is TGTGCCATCAGTGAGTTAGGGGACCAAGAGACCCAGTACTTC. Translated, it gives CAISELGDQETQYF.